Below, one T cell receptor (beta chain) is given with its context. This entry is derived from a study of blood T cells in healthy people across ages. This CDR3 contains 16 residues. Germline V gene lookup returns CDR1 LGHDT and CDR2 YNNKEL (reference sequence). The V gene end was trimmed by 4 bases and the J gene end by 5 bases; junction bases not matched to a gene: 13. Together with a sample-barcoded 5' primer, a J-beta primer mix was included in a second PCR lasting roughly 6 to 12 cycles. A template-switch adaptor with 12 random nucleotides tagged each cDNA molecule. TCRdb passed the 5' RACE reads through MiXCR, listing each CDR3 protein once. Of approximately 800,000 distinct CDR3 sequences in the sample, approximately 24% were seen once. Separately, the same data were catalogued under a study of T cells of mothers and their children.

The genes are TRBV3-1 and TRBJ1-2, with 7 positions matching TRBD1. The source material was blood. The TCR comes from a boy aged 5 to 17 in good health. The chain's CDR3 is CASSPFTLGQQYGYTF. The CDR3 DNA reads TGTGCCAGCAGCCCTTTCACTCTGGGACAGCAGTATGGCTACACCTTC.